These T cell receptor beta chains were read from a single sample in a study of blood T cell repertoires in COVID-19. Data came from immunoSEQ multiplex PCR; TCRdb stores just in-frame clones and leaves some out. The repertoire holds 250,000 to 350,000 clones, with less than 90% as singletons. The sequenced material came from peripheral blood. These receptors were collected from a woman aged 70 to 79 with COVID-19, enrolled during active disease. CDR3s include the opening cysteine and the closing phenylalanine or tryptophan. A D gene is named only where the DNA matches it firmly. Clone size, where shown, is once, few, many, or a class for clones that have expanded.

D,J,size,V,length,CDR3,DNA
-,TRBJ2-3,-,TRBV5-6,15,CASSLALTSTDTQYF,TGTGCCAGCAGCTTGGCATTAACTAGCACAGATACGCAGTATTTT
-,TRBJ1-6,-,TRBV11-2,13,CASSLEGNSPLHF,TGTGCCAGCAGCTTGGAGGGGAATTCACCCCTCCACTTT
TRBD1,TRBJ1-1,-,TRBV27,18,CASSLTRTGTTMNTEAFF,TGTGCCAGCAGTCTAACTCGGACAGGGACAACCATGAACACTGAAGCTTTCTTT
TRBD2,TRBJ2-5,-,TRBV7-3,15,CASSFGGGVQETQYF,TGTGCCAGCAGCTTTGGCGGGGGAGTCCAAGAGACCCAGTACTTC
-,TRBJ2-7,-,TRBV7-9,12,CASSSPGDEQYF,TGTGCCAGCAGCTCCCCGGGAGACGAGCAGTACTTC
TRBD1,TRBJ2-7,once,TRBV7-2,17,CASSSGQGAPRPYEQYF,TGTGCCAGCAGCTCTGGACAGGGGGCCCCCCGTCCCTACGAGCAGTACTTC
-,TRBJ1-3,-,TRBV4-2,16,CASSQAVRSSGNTIYF,TGTGCCAGCAGCCAAGCCGTCCGGTCGTCTGGAAACACCATATATTTT
-,TRBJ1-4,-,TRBV27,13,CASSSAGVEKLFF,TGTGCCAGCAGTTCAGCAGGGGTTGAAAAACTGTTTTTT
-,TRBJ1-4,many,TRBV2,11,CASGSTVTLMF,TGTGCCAGCGGCTCGACAGTAACGCTAATGTTT
-,TRBJ2-7,once,TRBV5-1,14,CASSLEAPFREQYF,TGCGCCAGCAGCTTAGAGGCCCCATTTAGGGAGCAGTACTTC
TRBD1,TRBJ2-5,-,TRBV4-3,14,CASSQSGRGETQYF,TGCGCCAGCAGCCAAAGTGGCAGGGGGGAGACCCAGTACTTC
TRBD1,TRBJ2-7,-,TRBV7-2,15,CASSSRAGQGYEQYF,TGTGCCAGCAGCTCCCGGGCGGGACAGGGCTACGAGCAGTACTTC
TRBD2,TRBJ2-3,-,TRBV5-1,16,CASSLEGRGGTDTQYF,TGCGCCAGCAGCTTGGAGGGGCGGGGGGGCACAGATACGCAGTATTTT
-,TRBJ2-3,-,TRBV27,14,CASSLVGPTDTQYF,TGTGCCAGCAGTTTAGTTGGGCCCACAGATACGCAGTATTTT
-,TRBJ1-1,once,TRBV12-3/TRBV12-4,12,CASSFVNTEAFF,TGTGCCAGCAGTTTCGTCAACACTGAAGCTTTCTTT
TRBD1,TRBJ1-2,-,TRBV12-3/TRBV12-4,13,CASSPRGVAGYTF,TGTGCCAGCAGTCCCAGGGGGGTGGCTGGCTACACCTTC
-,TRBJ1-5,-,TRBV24-1,14,CATSDSLGNQPQHF,TGTGCCACCAGTGATTCCTTAGGCAATCAGCCCCAGCATTTT
TRBD1,TRBJ1-1,-,TRBV6-5,14,CASSTGVWGTEAFF,TGTGCCAGCAGTACAGGGGTCTGGGGCACTGAAGCTTTCTTT
-,TRBJ2-3,-,TRBV13,14,CASSPSGGGGTQYF,TGTGCCAGCAGCCCCTCTGGGGGGGGCGGGACGCAGTATTTT
-,TRBJ1-3,-,TRBV7-2,16,CASSLGPREDGNTIYF,TGTGCCAGCAGCTTAGGCCCGCGGGAGGATGGAAACACCATATATTTT
-,TRBJ1-2,once,TRBV29-1,15,CSVVGLTGTNYGYTF,TGCAGCGTTGTCGGACTAACGGGGACTAACTATGGCTACACCTTC
-,TRBJ2-3,-,TRBV19,14,CASSIGDARDTQYF,TGTGCCAGTAGTATTGGAGACGCCCGGGATACGCAGTATTTT
TRBD1,TRBJ1-5,once,TRBV9,16,CASSARGDREGQPQHF,TGTGCCAGCAGCGCCCGGGGGGACAGGGAGGGTCAGCCCCAGCATTTT
-,TRBJ2-3,-,TRBV14,14,CASSQGGRGDTQYF,TGTGCCAGCAGCCAAGGGGGGCGCGGAGATACGCAGTATTTT
-,TRBJ2-4,-,TRBV21-1,15,CASSKSDRVVDIQYF,TGTGCCAGCAGCAAAAGCGACAGGGTGGTAGACATTCAGTACTTC
TRBD2,TRBJ2-3,-,TRBV24-1,17,CATSATGTIVSTDTQYF,TGTGCCACCAGTGCGACCGGGACTATCGTGAGCACAGATACGCAGTATTTT
TRBD2,TRBJ2-1,-,TRBV19,15,CASSPSGGAYNEQFF,TGTGCCAGTAGCCCCAGCGGGGGGGCCTACAATGAGCAGTTCTTC
-,TRBJ2-7,-,TRBV2,12,CASRQGGYEQYF,TGTGCCAGCAGACAGGGTGGCTACGAGCAGTACTTC
TRBD2,TRBJ2-7,few,TRBV13,16,CASSSRASGGAGEQYF,TGTGCCAGCAGCTCCCGGGCTAGCGGGGGGGCAGGTGAGCAGTACTTC
-,TRBJ1-1,-,TRBV6-2/TRBV6-3,15,CASSFSPVRVTEAFF,TGTGCCAGCAGTTTCTCACCCGTGAGAGTCACTGAAGCTTTCTTT
TRBD1,TRBJ2-7,-,TRBV9,15,CASSVATGGGNEQYF,TGTGCCAGCAGCGTAGCCACAGGGGGAGGCAACGAGCAGTACTTC
TRBD1,TRBJ1-1,-,TRBV6-5,14,CASSYGQGWNEAFF,TGTGCCAGCAGTTACGGACAGGGTTGGAATGAAGCTTTCTTT
TRBD1,TRBJ1-3,once,TRBV30,15,CAWKAGGISGNTIYF,TGTGCCTGGAAAGCAGGGGGCATCTCTGGAAACACCATATATTTT
-,TRBJ2-1,-,TRBV7-6,15,CASSLQGFTYNEQFF,TGTGCCAGCAGCTTACAGGGTTTTACCTACAATGAGCAGTTCTTC
-,TRBJ1-1,-,TRBV3-1/TRBV3-2,13,CASSLRQNTEAFF,TGTGCCAGCAGCCTTCGACAGAACACTGAAGCTTTCTTT
-,TRBJ1-2,once,TRBV2,13,CASSQQGSYGYTF,TGTGCCAGCAGCCAACAGGGTAGCTATGGCTACACCTTC
-,TRBJ1-4,-,TRBV6-2/TRBV6-3,14,CASSYQGGDEKLFF,TGTGCCAGCAGTTACCAGGGAGGGGATGAAAAACTGTTTTTT
-,TRBJ2-5,-,TRBV20-1,11,CSAPLLEIQYF,TGCAGTGCTCCCTTATTGGAGATCCAGTACTTC
-,TRBJ1-4,-,TRBV5-1,13,CASSLDRGEKLFF,TGCGCCAGCAGCTTGGACCGAGGTGAAAAACTGTTTTTT
-,TRBJ2-2,-,TRBV19,14,CASRPAQGIGELFF,TGTGCCAGTAGACCGGCCCAGGGAATCGGGGAGCTGTTTTTT
-,TRBJ1-5,-,TRBV19,16,CASKPPGNNLNQPQHF,TGTGCCAGCAAACCTCCGGGGAACAATTTAAATCAGCCCCAGCATTTT
-,TRBJ2-1,-,TRBV21-1,14,CASSKIRTVNEQFF,TGTGCCAGCAGCAAAATAAGGACTGTTAATGAGCAGTTCTTC
TRBD2,TRBJ2-5,few,TRBV19,15,CASSRASGVQETQYF,TGTGCCAGTAGTAGGGCTAGCGGGGTCCAAGAGACCCAGTACTTC
TRBD1,TRBJ2-7,-,TRBV25-1,15,CASSDPGTGVYEQYF,TGTGCCAGCAGTGACCCCGGGACAGGGGTCTACGAGCAGTACTTC
-,TRBJ2-2,few,TRBV24-1,13,CATQRGGTGELFF,TGTGCCACCCAGAGGGGGGGCACCGGGGAGCTGTTTTTT
TRBD1,TRBJ1-4,-,TRBV9,16,CASSRTIGTGDEKLFF,TGTGCCAGCAGTCGAACCATCGGGACAGGGGATGAAAAACTGTTTTTT
-,TRBJ1-6,-,TRBV7-2,14,CASSLVQLNSPLHF,TGTGCCAGCAGCTTAGTACAGTTAAATTCACCCCTCCACTTT
TRBD1,TRBJ2-1,-,TRBV7-9,15,CASSSGTGRVNEQFF,TGTGCCAGCAGCTCCGGGACAGGGCGAGTGAATGAGCAGTTCTTC
TRBD2,TRBJ2-1,-,TRBV30,15,CAWSVLAGAQSGQFF,TGTGCCTGGAGTGTGCTAGCGGGGGCCCAATCGGGGCAGTTCTTC
-,TRBJ1-4,-,TRBV11-2,15,CASSSRGFANEKLFF,TGTGCCAGCAGCTCAAGAGGGTTCGCGAATGAAAAACTGTTTTTT
-,TRBJ1-3,-,TRBV7-9,17,CASSLAGLGAGGNTIYF,TGTGCCAGCAGCTTAGCGGGTCTGGGGGCAGGTGGAAACACCATATATTTT